This T cell receptor (beta chain) was identified in a study of blood T cell repertoires in COVID-19. Study-wide context: The analysed material was cDNA or gDNA that came from T cells, B-cell-depleted T cells, or PBMCs.

Everyone who took part was roughly 18 to 89 years old, and they came from 24 US areas. In assigning cohorts, the study relied on participant-reported clinical history. For recovered donors of Cohort 3, there were two negative PCRs, clearance, or symptom resolution. The germline gives CDR1 ENHRY, CDR2 SYGVKD. CDR3 length: 13 amino acids. V dropped 8 bases and J dropped 5 bases, with 15 bases sitting between them. TCRdb's table, derived via immunoSEQ multiplex PCR, lists solely in-frame clones and lacks some. The top ten hold 8% to 9% of the sample, which has hundreds of thousands of clones, approximately 86% seen once.

This sequence originates from a woman under 30 who had recovered from COVID-19. The sequenced material came from PBMCs or T cells enriched from blood (not recorded which). V and J are TRBV10-3 and TRBJ2-5; D perhaps matches TRBD1 (5 bases). The CDR3 sequence is CAIGTRRGETQYF. The CDR3 DNA follows: TGTGCCATCGGAACCCGAAGGGGCGAGACCCAGTACTTC.